Below are 28 T cell receptor beta chains sequenced from a single sample in a study of T cell responses to AZD1222 COVID-19 vaccine. The repertoire was sequenced with immunoSEQ multiplex PCR; TCRdb's copy has only in-frame clones and lacks some. In the table there are around 84,000 clones, over 75% of which are singletons. This specimen was peripheral blood, taken on day 0 of AZD1222 vaccination. The receptors derive from an adult in good health.

The chain couples TRBV20-1 to TRBJ2-4; D gene uncertain. The CDR3 is 15 amino acids. V dropped 3 bases and J dropped 1 base, with 13 bases sitting between them. Per the germline V gene, CDR1 is DFQATT and CDR2 is SNEGSKA (reference sequence). The CDR3 nucleotides read TGCAGTGCTAGTGATGTCCTAGGGGCCAAAAACATTCAGTACTTC. It yields the protein CSASDVLGAKNIQYF.

The chain employs TRBV27 and TRBJ2-2; weak D call: TRBD1 (5 bases). The CDR3 runs 15 residues. The V gene's germline CDR1 is MNHEY and CDR2 SMNVEV (reference sequence). V shed 2 bases and J shed 3 bases, with 10 bases lying between them. The CDR3 is CASSLVGADTGELFF. The CDR3 DNA follows: TGTGCCAGCAGTTTAGTAGGGGCCGACACCGGGGAGCTGTTTTTT.

The chain combines TRBV6-6 with TRBJ2-5, with D tentatively TRBD1 or TRBD2 (5 bases each). The CDR3 consists of 14 residues. The V gene's germline CDR1 is MNHNY and CDR2 SVGAGI (reference sequence). V lost 5 bases and J lost 2, with 12 bases in between. The CDR3 nucleotides are TGTGCCAGCAGTCCTGGGGACGAACAAGAGACCCAGTACTTC. This encodes CASSPGDEQETQYF.

The chain carries TRBV5-1 and TRBJ1-2, with 9 bases that match TRBD1. The V segment lost 4 bases and the J segment 4 bases; nucleotides outside the gene matches: 8. The CDR3 totals 15 residues. The germline CDR1 and CDR2 sequences are SGHRS and YFSETQ. In DNA, the CDR3 is TGCGCCAGCAGCGCCGACAGGGGGGGACCCTATGGCTACACCTTC. Translating it yields CASSADRGGPYGYTF.

This chain uses TRBV9 with TRBJ2-2, with 9 bases aligning to TRBD1. The length of the CDR3 is 16 residues. Germline CDR1 is SGDLS and CDR2 is YYNGEE. The J segment lost 3 bases and the V segment lost 1 base, leaving 4 bases of the junction unmatched. The CDR3 DNA reads as TGTGCCAGCAGCGTAAGGGGACAGGGACACACCGGGGAGCTGTTTTTT. Translated, it gives CASSVRGQGHTGELFF.

This clone was detected only a few times. The chain joins TRBV6-6 to TRBJ1-1; the D is unclear. The CDR3 covers 14 residues. Trimming pared 4 bases from V and 0 bases from J, leaving 9 bases between. CDR1 MNHNY and CDR2 SVGAGI come from the germline V gene (reference sequence). The chain's CDR3 is CASSLKGVNTEAFF. CDR3 nucleotides: TGTGCCAGCAGTTTGAAGGGTGTGAACACTGAAGCTTTCTTT.

The chain links TRBV10-2 to TRBJ1-3, with D maybe TRBD1 (6 bases). The CDR3 spans 16 residues. V was pared by 0 bases and J by 1 base, with 10 bases between. From germline, CDR1 is WSHSY and CDR2 SAAADI. This CDR3 is CASSESAGVSGNTIYF. For the CDR3, the DNA is TGCGCCAGCAGTGAGTCTGCAGGGGTTTCTGGAAACACCATATATTTT.

CDR3 DNA sequence: TGTGCCTGCCAATCCGGCGGCAATGAGCAGTTCTTC. Translation: CACQSGGNEQFF. V usage is TRBV30 and J usage is TRBJ2-1; D is unclear. CDR3 length: 12 amino acids. The V gene's germline CDR1 is GTSNPN and CDR2 SVGIG (reference sequence). V lost 6 bases, J lost 6 bases, and 12 bases lay in between.

The V call is TRBV5-1, the J call TRBJ2-5, with a weak D call TRBD2 (6 bases). The germline gives CDR1 SGHRS, CDR2 YFSETQ. Trimming removed 2 bases from V and 7 bases from J, with 6 bases in between. The CDR3 covers 11 residues. The CDR3 region is CASSFSGTQYF. Here the CDR3 DNA reads TGCGCCAGCAGCTTTAGCGGGACCCAGTACTTC.

This chain connects TRBV6-4 to TRBJ2-3, with 8 bases aligning to TRBD2. Trimming at V came to 4 bases and at J to 0 bases, leaving 6 bases not matched to a gene. This CDR3 region has 16 residues. Germline CDR1 reads MRHNA; CDR2 reads SNTAGT. The DNA for the CDR3 is TGTGCCAGCAGTGCTGACAGCGGGGGTAGCACAGATACGCAGTATTTT. Translating gives CASSADSGGSTDTQYF.

The V and J genes are TRBV28 and TRBJ2-3, with 7 bases identical to TRBD1. The CDR3 length is 16 residues. V was clipped by 4 bases and J by 5 bases; unmatched bases: 12. Germline CDR1 MDHEN, CDR2 SYDVKM. The CDR3 DNA is TGTGCCAGCAGTTCACCGGGACAGATTTTTCTAGATACGCAGTATTTT. Residues: CASSSPGQIFLDTQYF.

V usage is TRBV7-7 and J usage is TRBJ2-3; TRBD1 agrees at 8 bases. The CDR3 has 16 amino acids. Germline lookup yields CDR1 SSHAT and CDR2 FNYEAQ (reference sequence). Trimming cost V 1 base and J 5 bases; bases outside gene matches: 8. For the CDR3, the DNA is TGTGCCAGCAGCTTAGGAGACAGGGGACCGAGAGATACGCAGTATTTT. Translated, it gives CASSLGDRGPRDTQYF.

This clone was seen a handful of times. CDR3 region: CAWSISGSVHEQYF. The CDR3 nucleotides are TGTGCCTGGAGTATTAGCGGGAGTGTACACGAGCAGTACTTC. The gene calls are TRBV30 and TRBJ2-7; the match to TRBD2 covers 9 bases. This CDR3 comprises 14 residues. Trimming removed 2 bases from V and 5 bases from J; junction bases left unmatched: 7. Germline assignment: CDR1 GTSNPN and CDR2 SVGIG (reference sequence).

V usage is TRBV6-4 and J usage is TRBJ2-3, with D possibly called TRBD1 or TRBD2 (6 bases each). Germline V gene data show CDR1 as MRHNA and CDR2 as SNTAGT. V lost 4 bases, J lost 4 bases, and 9 bases lay in between. CDR3 length: 13 amino acids. CDR3 in DNA: TGTGCCAGCAGTGCAGGGGAGGCAGATACGCAGTATTTT. Amino acid sequence: CASSAGEADTQYF.

This chain connects TRBV28 to TRBJ1-1, with D possibly being TRBD1 (5 bases). The CDR3 spans 14 residues. Trimming left V 5 bases short and J 0 bases short, with 10 bases between. The germline CDR1 and CDR2 sequences are MDHEN and SYDVKM. The CDR3 nucleotides read TGTGCCAGCAGTCGGGGGTCCCTGAACACTGAAGCTTTCTTT. As protein: CASSRGSLNTEAFF.

The chain combines TRBV5-1 with TRBJ1-1; D unresolved. Trimming cost V 1 base and J 1 base, with 8 bases left between them. This CDR3 is 14 amino acids long. Germline values: CDR1 SGHRS, CDR2 YFSETQ. The CDR3 reads CASSLFSRNTEAFF. The CDR3 DNA follows: TGCGCCAGCAGCTTGTTTTCCAGGAACACTGAAGCTTTCTTT.

This clone has just one count. V usage is TRBV15 and J usage is TRBJ2-7; 13 bases map to TRBD2. This CDR3 contains 17 residues. Germline assignment: CDR1 LNHNV and CDR2 YYDKDF (reference sequence). V lost 2 bases, J lost 1 base, and 5 bases stayed unmatched. DNA for the CDR3: TGTGCCACCAGCAGATCCGGGACTAGCGGGGTTTCCTACGAGCAGTACTTC. This encodes CATSRSGTSGVSYEQYF.

The chain couples TRBV29-1 to TRBJ2-7; either TRBD1 or TRBD2 may fit D (7 bases each). Germline CDR1 SQVTM, CDR2 ANQGSEA. There are 15 residues in the CDR3. V lost 4 bases and J lost 3, with 19 bases in between. The CDR3, as DNA: TGCAGCGTTGTCGAGGGGCCAGGGGGGGGCTACGAGCAGTACTTC. Translating it yields CSVVEGPGGGYEQYF.

V usage is TRBV3-1 (or the pseudogene TRBV3-2) and J usage is TRBJ1-3, with D possibly matching TRBD1 (5 bases). Germline CDR1 is LGHDT and CDR2 is YNNKEL (reference sequence). The V end lost 4 bases, the J end lost 2 bases, and 12 bases lay between the germline ends. CDR3 length equals 15 residues. CDR3 amino acids: CASSPRAGAGNTIYF. CDR3 nucleotides: TGTGCCAGCAGCCCTCGAGCGGGGGCTGGAAACACCATATATTTT.

The chain recombines TRBV10-3 with TRBJ2-1, with TRBD2 matching over 11 bases. The germline gives CDR1 ENHRY, CDR2 SYGVKD. V shed 0 bases, J shed 0 bases, and the junction held 7 bases outside the gene matches. This CDR3 spans 19 amino acids. CDR3 amino acids: CAISESGTSGKSSYNEQFF. Written as DNA, the CDR3 is TGTGCCATCAGTGAGTCAGGGACTAGCGGAAAGAGCTCCTACAATGAGCAGTTCTTC.

The chain is built from TRBV28 and TRBJ2-7; maybe TRBD2 (6 bases). CDR1 is MDHEN and CDR2 is SYDVKM in the germline V gene. This CDR3 contains 16 residues. V lost 2 bases to trimming and J lost 3 bases, with 17 bases between them. CDR3 sequence (DNA): TGTGCCAGCAGTTTAGGGGGGTGGAGACATTTCTACGAGCAGTACTTC. Translating it yields CASSLGGWRHFYEQYF.

V is TRBV9 and J is TRBJ2-7, with 13 bases that match TRBD2. Per germline, CDR1 SGDLS and CDR2 YYNGEE. This CDR3 is built from 17 residues. V lost 3 bases to trimming and J lost 0 bases; unmatched junction nucleotides: 6. CDR3 nucleotides: TGTGCCAGCAGCGGCGGGACTAGCGGGACCTTCTCCTACGAGCAGTACTTC. Protein sequence: CASSGGTSGTFSYEQYF. Full variable domain (outside the CDR3, taken from reference TRBV9 and TRBJ2-7): DSGVTQTPKHLITATGQRVTLRCSPRSGDLSVYWYQQSLDQGLQFLIQYYNGEERAKGNILERFSAQQFPDLHSELNLSSLELGDSALYFCASSGGTSGTFSYEQYFGPGTRLTVT.

The chain is built from TRBV19 and TRBJ2-5; D not resolved. The CDR3 is 15 residues long. Trimming stripped 5 bases from V and 1 base from J, with 14 bases between. The germline V gene has CDR1 LNHDA and CDR2 SQIVND (reference sequence). CDR3: CASSVKVTLQETQYF. Written as DNA, the CDR3 is TGTGCCAGTAGTGTGAAAGTCACGCTCCAAGAGACCCAGTACTTC.

V is TRBV28 and J is TRBJ2-4; no definite D call. The CDR3 loop spans 12 amino acids. Per germline, CDR1 MDHEN and CDR2 SYDVKM. Deletions cut 6 bases from V and 8 bases from J, with 11 bases between. In nucleotides, the CDR3 is TGTGCCAGCAGGTCCGGTGCGGACATTCAGTACTTC. Its protein product is CASRSGADIQYF.

V is TRBV20-1 and J is TRBJ1-1, with a possible D match to TRBD1 (5 bases). This CDR3 has 11 amino acids. The V end lost 6 bases, the J end lost 7 bases, and 12 bases lay between the germline ends. Germline loops: CDR1 DFQATT, CDR2 SNEGSKA (reference sequence). The CDR3 loop reads CSAWAGIEAFF. The DNA for the CDR3 is TGCAGTGCATGGGCAGGGATTGAAGCTTTCTTT.

This sequence joins TRBV25-1 and TRBJ2-3; D unclear. The germline gives CDR1 MGHDK, CDR2 SYGVNS. Deletions cut 0 bases from V and 3 bases from J, with 10 bases between. The CDR3 is 15 residues long. The CDR3: CASSEYGKGTDTQYF. The CDR3 DNA reads as TGTGCCAGCAGTGAATATGGGAAAGGAACAGATACGCAGTATTTT.

This rearrangement joins TRBV7-2 to TRBJ2-1, with D perhaps TRBD2 (6 bases). V dropped 3 bases and J dropped 6 bases, with 9 bases sitting between them. In germline, CDR1 is SGHTA, CDR2 FQGNSA. CDR3 length equals 13 residues. CDR3 residues: CASSFSGSNEQFF. CDR3 DNA: TGTGCCAGCAGCTTCTCCGGGAGCAATGAGCAGTTCTTC.

The chain couples TRBV6-1 to TRBJ2-1; D is undetermined. Per the germline V gene, CDR1 is MNHNS and CDR2 is SASEGT. Trimming took 3 bases from V and 10 from J, leaving 13 bases between them. The CDR3 extends over 13 amino acids. CDR3 sequence: CASSEPDSFEQFF. DNA of the CDR3: TGTGCCAGCAGTGAGCCCGATTCGTTCGAGCAGTTCTTC.